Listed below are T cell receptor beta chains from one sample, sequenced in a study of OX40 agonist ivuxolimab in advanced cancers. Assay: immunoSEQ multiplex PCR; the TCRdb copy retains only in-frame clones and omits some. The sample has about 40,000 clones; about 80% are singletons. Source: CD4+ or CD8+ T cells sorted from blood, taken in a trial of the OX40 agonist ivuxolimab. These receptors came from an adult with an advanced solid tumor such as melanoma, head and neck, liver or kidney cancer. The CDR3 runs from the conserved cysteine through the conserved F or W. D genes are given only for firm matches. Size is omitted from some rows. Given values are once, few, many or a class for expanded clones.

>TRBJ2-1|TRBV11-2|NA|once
TGTGCCAGCAGCTTAGTACGATCTGGTCCTGGGGTTACGCATGAGCAGTTCTTC
CASSLVRSGPGVTHEQFF
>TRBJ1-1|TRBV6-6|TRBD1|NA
TGTGCCAGCAGTTACTCGACAGGGCATGGCACTGAAGCTTTCTTT
CASSYSTGHGTEAFF
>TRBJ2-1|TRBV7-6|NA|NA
TGTGCCAGCAGCTTAGGTGGCGCGAATGAGCAGTTCTTC
CASSLGGANEQFF
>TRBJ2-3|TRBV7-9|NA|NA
TGTGCCAGCAGCTTAGTGGAGGGTAACCCCACAGATACGCAGTATTTT
CASSLVEGNPTDTQYF
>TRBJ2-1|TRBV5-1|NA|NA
TGCGCCAGCAGCTTGGTCCGAGACGAGCAGTTCTTC
CASSLVRDEQFF
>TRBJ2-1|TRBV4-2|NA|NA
TGTGCCAGCAGCTCGAGCGGTCACGTCAACAATGAGCAGTTCTTC
CASSSSGHVNNEQFF
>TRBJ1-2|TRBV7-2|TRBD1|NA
TGTGCCAGCAGCCCGATGACAGGGGGTGGTGACTATGGCTACACCTTC
CASSPMTGGGDYGYTF
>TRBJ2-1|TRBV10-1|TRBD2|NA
TGCGCCAGCAGTGAGATTGGGACTAGCGGGAGAGGAGATGAGCAGTTCTTC
CASSEIGTSGRGDEQFF
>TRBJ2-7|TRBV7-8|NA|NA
TGTGCCAGCAGCTTAGTCACGCAGTGGGGCGAGCAGTACTTC
CASSLVTQWGEQYF
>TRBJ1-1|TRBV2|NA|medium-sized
TGTGCCAGCAGTCAACACACTGAAGCTTTCTTT
CASSQHTEAFF
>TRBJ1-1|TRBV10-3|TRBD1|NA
TGTGCCATCAGTGAGTCGACAGGGGAAACCACTGAAGCTTTCTTT
CAISESTGETTEAFF
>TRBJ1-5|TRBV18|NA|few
TGTGCCAGCTCACCAAGGGGAGGCAATCAGCCCCAGCATTTT
CASSPRGGNQPQHF
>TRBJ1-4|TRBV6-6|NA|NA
TGTGCCAGCAGTACCCAAGGGCGACAGCTTAATGAAAAATTGTTTTTT
CASSTQGRQLNEKLFF
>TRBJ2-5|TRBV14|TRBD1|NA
TGTGCCAGCAGCCAAGATGCACAGGGGCCTGGCCAGTACTTC
CASSQDAQGPGQYF